The clone carrying this T cell receptor (beta chain) was counted a few times. Its matching antigen is unknown. These data are taken from a study of tumor-infiltrating lymphocytes in primary liver carcinoma. TCR beta cDNA came from 400 to 500 ng total RNA, primed with a constant-region primer. Libraries for TCR beta were built through three nested multiplex PCR rounds, which together made up a slightly modified ARM-PCR procedure. Via MiXCR, TCRdb re-called the multiplex PCR reads, giving one row per CDR3 protein. This repertoire shows fewer than 350,000 distinct CDR3 sequences, roughly two thirds found once; its top ten account for about 6.5%. Alongside blood RNA obtained from unsorted whole blood, germline DNA was also extracted. Findings and caveats of the study: Against blood, tumors held a significantly higher top-250-clone fraction (p = 0.039).

The sequence derives from a man aged 35 to 55 with primary liver carcinoma and hepatitis B virus infection. The material sequenced was peripheral blood.

This chain's CDR3 is CASSFGMNEQFF. The CDR3 coding sequence is TGTGCCAGCAGCTTTGGGATGAATGAGCAGTTCTTC. V gene TRBV7-9 combines with J gene TRBJ2-1; D remains unclear. This CDR3 contains 12 residues. Trimming removed 3 bases from V and 7 bases from J, with 7 bases in between. Germline V lookup: CDR1 SEHNR, CDR2 FQNEAQ (reference sequence).